These 13 T cell receptor beta chains originate from one sample sequenced in a study of blood T cell repertoires in COVID-19. Repertoires were generated with immunoSEQ multiplex PCR, while TCRdb's copy carries only in-frame clones and drops some. The sample lists some 90,000 clones; nearly 90% were seen once. Sequencing input: peripheral blood. The receptors originated from a man in his fifties with acute or convalescent COVID-19.

This rearrangement joins TRBV6-1 to TRBJ2-6, with D hard to call. Trimming cost V 4 bases and J 4 bases, with 14 bases left between them. The CDR3 has 16 amino acids. Germline-derived CDR1 and CDR2 are MNHNS and SASEGT. The CDR3 region has the DNA TGTGCCAGCAGTGTCCTCTCTGTGGCAGGGGCCAACGTCCTGACTTTC. It encodes CASSVLSVAGANVLTF.

This rearrangement joins TRBV29-1 to TRBJ1-1; a possible D gene is TRBD1 (6 bases). V was pared by 0 bases and J by 1 base, with 15 bases between. Germline values: CDR1 SQVTM, CDR2 ANQGSEA. This CDR3 is built from 16 residues. In nucleotides, the CDR3 is TGCAGCGTTGAAGACTATCAGGGGCGAGGGAACACTGAAGCTTTCTTT. Residues: CSVEDYQGRGNTEAFF.

This clone was seen only a few times. The chain is built from TRBV19 and TRBJ1-5; TRBD1 aligns across 7 bases. The CDR3 is 15 residues long. Germline V CDR1 and CDR2: LNHDA, SQIVND (reference sequence). The V and J ends lost 6 bases and 1 base, in that order; junction bases with no gene match: 6. CDR3 residues: CASRTTGFSNQPQHF. The CDR3 DNA sequence: TGTGCCAGTAGAACGACAGGGTTCAGCAATCAGCCCCAGCATTTT.

This chain joins TRBV11-3 and TRBJ2-2; 11 bases fit TRBD2. CDR3 length equals 16 residues. Germline V gene data show CDR1 as SGHNT and CDR2 as YENEEA. V trimming: 2 bases; J trimming: 6 bases; junction bases outside the gene matches: 5. The CDR3 loop is CASSLTLSGGAGELFF. The CDR3 DNA sequence: TGTGCCAGCAGCTTAACCCTTAGCGGGGGGGCCGGGGAGCTGTTTTTT. The entire variable domain, with the rest obtained from reference TRBV11-3 and TRBJ2-2, is as follows: EAGVVQSPRYKIIEKKQPVAFWCNPISGHNTLYWYLQNLGQGPELLIRYENEEAVDDSQLPKDRFSAERLKGVDSTLKIQPAELGDSAVYLCASSLTLSGGAGELFFGEGSRLTVL.

V gene TRBV19 combines with J gene TRBJ1-2; TRBD1 matches 8 bases. V lost 5 bases to trimming and J lost 8 bases; unmatched junction nucleotides: 7. The CDR3 contains 13 residues. Germline-derived CDR1 and CDR2 are LNHDA and SQIVND (reference sequence). CDR3 bases: TGTGCCAGTAGTGTGACAGGGGCTAGGGGCTACACCTTC. Translation: CASSVTGARGYTF.

J is TRBJ1-6 and V is TRBV20-1; weak D call: TRBD1 (5 bases). The CDR3 extends over 11 amino acids. V lost 0 bases and J lost 17, with 11 bases in between. Germline loops: CDR1 DFQATT, CDR2 SNEGSKA (reference sequence). The CDR3 DNA reads as TGCAGTGCTAGAGATTCCCCAGGGATCCACTTT. It yields the protein CSARDSPGIHF.

The count of this clone is one. J is TRBJ2-2 and V is TRBV5-1; 7 bases align to TRBD2. Germline-derived CDR1 and CDR2 are SGHRS and YFSETQ. The junction had 5 bases not matched to a gene; V was cut back by 4 bases and J by 2 bases. This CDR3 has 15 residues. In nucleotides, the CDR3 is TGCGCCAGCAGCCTAGCGGTCTATAACACCGGGGAGCTGTTTTTT. This encodes CASSLAVYNTGELFF.

This clone was recorded only once. This sequence joins TRBV7-8 and TRBJ1-6, with D perhaps matching TRBD1 (6 bases). CDR3 length: 15 amino acids. V lost 1 base and J lost 10, with 14 bases in between. Germline CDR1 reads SGHVS; CDR2 reads FQNEAQ. The DNA of the CDR3 is TGTGCCAGCAGCTTAGGGCAGGGGTTAGACTCACCCCTCCACTTT. It translates to CASSLGQGLDSPLHF.

The V and J genes are TRBV7-9 and TRBJ1-5; D ambiguous. CDR3 size: 15 residues. Germline loops: CDR1 SEHNR, CDR2 FQNEAQ (reference sequence). The V end was cut by 3 bases, the J end by 0 bases, with 9 bases between. Here the CDR3 DNA reads TGTGCCAGCAGCTTCGGGGTCGGTAGCAATCAGCCCCAGCATTTT. Protein product: CASSFGVGSNQPQHF.

The chain recombines TRBV5-5 with TRBJ1-5, with D possibly being TRBD1 (6 bases). CDR3 length: 16 amino acids. V was clipped by 4 bases and J by 5 bases, with 19 bases between them. Per germline, CDR1 SGHKS and CDR2 YYEKEE (reference sequence). DNA of the CDR3: TGTGCCAGCAGCGCAAGCAGGTGGACAGAAGATCAGCCCCAGCATTTT. Protein product: CASSASRWTEDQPQHF.

The chain links TRBV5-1 to TRBJ1-2; the D gene is possibly TRBD1 (5 bases). V was pared by 5 bases and J by 8 bases, with 16 bases between. Germline CDR1 is SGHRS and CDR2 is YFSETQ. The CDR3 consists of 13 residues. The CDR3 coding sequence is TGCGCCAGCAGAAGAGGGGAGGTTATGGGCTACACCTTC. Its protein product is CASRRGEVMGYTF.

As DNA, the CDR3 is TGTGCCAGCAGATCCGGCGGGGGAGGGTCCTACGAGCAGTACGTC. Residues: CASRSGGGGSYEQYV. V gene TRBV28 combines with J gene TRBJ2-7, with 7 bases identical to TRBD2. V trimming: 6 bases; J trimming: 1 base; junction bases outside the gene matches: 9. Germline CDR1 reads MDHEN; CDR2 reads SYDVKM. The CDR3 sequence is 15 residues long.

The chain combines TRBV3-1 (or the pseudogene TRBV3-2) with TRBJ2-6; possible D gene TRBD1, 7 bases. Germline CDR1 is LGHDT and CDR2 is YNNKEL (reference sequence). V lost 7 bases, J lost 11 bases, and 15 bases lay in between. The CDR3 contains 13 residues. CDR3 DNA: TGTGCCAGCACACCGACAGGGACTGACGTCCTGACTTTC. Residues: CASTPTGTDVLTF.